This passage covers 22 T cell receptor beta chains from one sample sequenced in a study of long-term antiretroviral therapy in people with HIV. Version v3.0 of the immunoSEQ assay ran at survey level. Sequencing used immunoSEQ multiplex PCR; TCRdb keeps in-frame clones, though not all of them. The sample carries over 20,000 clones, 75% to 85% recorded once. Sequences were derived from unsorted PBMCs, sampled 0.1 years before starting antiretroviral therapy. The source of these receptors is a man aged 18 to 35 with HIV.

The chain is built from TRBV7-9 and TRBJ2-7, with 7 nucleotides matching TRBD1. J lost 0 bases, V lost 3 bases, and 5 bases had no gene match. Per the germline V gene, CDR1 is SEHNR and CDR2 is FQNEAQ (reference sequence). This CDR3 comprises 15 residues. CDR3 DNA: TGTGCCAGCAGCTTTTTGACAGGGAGCTCCTACGAGCAGTACTTC. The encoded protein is CASSFLTGSSYEQYF.

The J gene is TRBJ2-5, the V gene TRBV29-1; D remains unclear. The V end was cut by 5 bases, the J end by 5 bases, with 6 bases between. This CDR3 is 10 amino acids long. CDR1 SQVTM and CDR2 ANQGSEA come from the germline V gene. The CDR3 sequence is CSVWRETQYF. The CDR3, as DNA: TGCAGCGTTTGGCGGGAGACCCAGTACTTC.

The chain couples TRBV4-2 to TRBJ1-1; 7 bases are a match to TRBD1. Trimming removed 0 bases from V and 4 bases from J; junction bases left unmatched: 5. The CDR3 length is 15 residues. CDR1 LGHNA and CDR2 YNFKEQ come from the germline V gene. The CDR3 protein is CASSQDPGGVTEAFF. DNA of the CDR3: TGTGCCAGCAGCCAAGATCCAGGGGGTGTCACTGAAGCTTTCTTT.

This CDR3 is CASSMGQGGETQYF. CDR3 DNA: TGTGCCAGTAGTATGGGACAGGGGGGAGAGACCCAGTACTTC. The chain couples TRBV19 to TRBJ2-5; TRBD1 agrees at 11 bases. Germline loops: CDR1 LNHDA, CDR2 SQIVND (reference sequence). The ends lost 3 bases at V and 4 bases at J; junction bases unmatched: 1. CDR3 length: 14 amino acids.

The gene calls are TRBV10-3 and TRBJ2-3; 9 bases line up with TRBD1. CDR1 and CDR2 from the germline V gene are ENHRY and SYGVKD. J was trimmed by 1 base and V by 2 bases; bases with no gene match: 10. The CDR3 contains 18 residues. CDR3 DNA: TGTGCCATCAGTGAGACCCCGGCTTGGGACAGGGGCACAGATACGCAGTATTTT. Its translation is CAISETPAWDRGTDTQYF.

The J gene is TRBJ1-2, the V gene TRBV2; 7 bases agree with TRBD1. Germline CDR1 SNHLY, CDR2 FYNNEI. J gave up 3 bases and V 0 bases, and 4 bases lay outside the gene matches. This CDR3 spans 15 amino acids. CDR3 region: CASSEAAGGYYGYTF. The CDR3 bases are TGTGCCAGCAGTGAAGCTGCAGGGGGGTACTATGGCTACACCTTC.

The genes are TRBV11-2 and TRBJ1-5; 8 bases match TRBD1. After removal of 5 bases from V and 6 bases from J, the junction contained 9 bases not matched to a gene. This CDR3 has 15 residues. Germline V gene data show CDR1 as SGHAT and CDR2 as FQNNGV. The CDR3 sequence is CASSPSTGVGQPQHF. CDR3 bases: TGTGCCAGCAGCCCGTCGACAGGGGTGGGTCAGCCCCAGCATTTT.

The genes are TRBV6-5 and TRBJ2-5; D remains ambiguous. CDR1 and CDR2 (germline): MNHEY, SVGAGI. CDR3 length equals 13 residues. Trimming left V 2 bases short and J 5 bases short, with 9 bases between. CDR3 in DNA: TGTGCCAGCAGTTACGCAGGTTGGGAGACCCAGTACTTC. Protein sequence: CASSYAGWETQYF.

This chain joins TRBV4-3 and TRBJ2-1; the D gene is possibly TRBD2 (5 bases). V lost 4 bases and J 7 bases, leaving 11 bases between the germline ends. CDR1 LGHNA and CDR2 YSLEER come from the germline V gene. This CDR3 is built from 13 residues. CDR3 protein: CASSLQTGNEQFF. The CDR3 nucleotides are TGCGCCAGCAGCCTCCAGACGGGGAATGAGCAGTTCTTC.

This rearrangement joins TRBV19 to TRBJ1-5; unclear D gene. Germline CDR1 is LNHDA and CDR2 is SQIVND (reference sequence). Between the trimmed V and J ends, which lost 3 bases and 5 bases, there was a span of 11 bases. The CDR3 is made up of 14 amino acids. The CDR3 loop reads CASSIFLGYQPQHF. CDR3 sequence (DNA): TGTGCCAGTAGTATTTTCCTAGGATATCAGCCCCAGCATTTT.

CDR3 region: CASSLGGASYEQYF. Here the CDR3 DNA reads TGCGCCAGCAGCTTGGGGGGGGCGTCCTACGAGCAGTACTTC. The V and J genes are TRBV5-1 and TRBJ2-7; D could derive from TRBD1 or TRBD2 (6 bases each). The V gene lost 0 bases and the J gene lost 1 base, with 8 bases spanning the gap. Germline V gene sequence: CDR1 SGHRS, CDR2 YFSETQ. This CDR3 is built from 14 residues.

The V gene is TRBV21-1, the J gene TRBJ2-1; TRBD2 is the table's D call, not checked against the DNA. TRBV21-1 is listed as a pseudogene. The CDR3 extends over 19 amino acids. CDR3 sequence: CASSTCLRSSGVIYNEQFF. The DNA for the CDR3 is TGTGCCAGCAGCACTTGTCTTCGGTCTAGCGGGGTTATTTACAATGAGCAGTTCTTC.

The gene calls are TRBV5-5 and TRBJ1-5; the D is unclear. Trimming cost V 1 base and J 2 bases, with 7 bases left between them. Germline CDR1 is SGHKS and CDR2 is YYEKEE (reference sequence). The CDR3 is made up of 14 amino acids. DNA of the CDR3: TGTGCCAGCAGCTTGAGTCCCGGCAATCAGCCCCAGCATTTT. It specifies CASSLSPGNQPQHF. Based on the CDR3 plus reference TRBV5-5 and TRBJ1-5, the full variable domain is DAGVTQSPTHLIKTRGQQVTLRCSPISGHKSVSWYQQVLGQGPQFIFQYYEKEERGRGNFPDRFSARQFPNYSSELNVNALLLGDSALYLCASSLSPGNQPQHFGDGTRLSIL.

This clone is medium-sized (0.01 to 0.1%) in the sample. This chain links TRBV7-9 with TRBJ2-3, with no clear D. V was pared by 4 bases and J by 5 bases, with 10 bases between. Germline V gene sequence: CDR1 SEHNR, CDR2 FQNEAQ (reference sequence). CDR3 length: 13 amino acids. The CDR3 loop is CASSSSLLDTQYF. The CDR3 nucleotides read TGTGCCAGCAGCTCATCTCTCTTAGATACGCAGTATTTT.

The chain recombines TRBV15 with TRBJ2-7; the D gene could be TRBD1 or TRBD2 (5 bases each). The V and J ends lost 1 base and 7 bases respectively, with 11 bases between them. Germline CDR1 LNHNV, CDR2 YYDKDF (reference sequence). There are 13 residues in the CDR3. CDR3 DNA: TGTGCCACCAGCAGAGGGTTTGGGGGAGAGCAGTACTTC. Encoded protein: CATSRGFGGEQYF.

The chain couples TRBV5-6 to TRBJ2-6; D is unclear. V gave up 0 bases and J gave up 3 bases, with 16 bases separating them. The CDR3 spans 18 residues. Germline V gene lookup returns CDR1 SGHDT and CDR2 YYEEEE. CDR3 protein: CASSLVARRLFGANVLTF. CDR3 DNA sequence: TGTGCCAGCAGCTTGGTGGCCAGACGTTTGTTTGGGGCCAACGTCCTGACTTTC.

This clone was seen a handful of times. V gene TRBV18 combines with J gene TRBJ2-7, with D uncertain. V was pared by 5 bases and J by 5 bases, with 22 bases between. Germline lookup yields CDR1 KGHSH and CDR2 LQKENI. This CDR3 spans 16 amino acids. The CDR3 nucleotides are TGTGCCAGCTCATCACAGAAGGGTTTAGGTATGGACGAGCAGTACTTC. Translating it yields CASSSQKGLGMDEQYF.

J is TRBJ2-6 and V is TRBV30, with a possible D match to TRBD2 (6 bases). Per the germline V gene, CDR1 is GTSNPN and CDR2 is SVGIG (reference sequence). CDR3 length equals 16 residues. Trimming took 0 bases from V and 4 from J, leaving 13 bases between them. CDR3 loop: CAWSVPAGNGANVLTF. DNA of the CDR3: TGTGCCTGGAGTGTACCGGCGGGGAACGGGGCCAACGTCCTGACTTTC. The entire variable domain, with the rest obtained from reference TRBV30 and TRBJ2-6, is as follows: SQTIHQWPATLVQPVGSPLSLECTVEGTSNPNLYWYRQAAGRGLQLLFYSVGIGQISSEVPQNLSASRPQDRQFILSSKKLLLSDSGFYLCAWSVPAGNGANVLTFGAGSRLTVL.

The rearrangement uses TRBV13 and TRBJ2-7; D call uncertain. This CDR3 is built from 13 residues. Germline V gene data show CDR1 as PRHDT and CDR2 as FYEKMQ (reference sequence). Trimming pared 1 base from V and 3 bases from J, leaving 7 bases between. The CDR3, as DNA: TGTGCCAGCAGCTTAGACAGAGGCTACGAGCAGTACTTC. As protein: CASSLDRGYEQYF. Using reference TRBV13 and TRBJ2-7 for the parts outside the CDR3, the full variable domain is AAGVIQSPRHLIKEKRETATLKCYPIPRHDTVYWYQQGPGQDPQFLISFYEKMQSDKGSIPDRFSAQQFSDYHSELNMSSLELGDSALYFCASSLDRGYEQYFGPGTRLTVT.

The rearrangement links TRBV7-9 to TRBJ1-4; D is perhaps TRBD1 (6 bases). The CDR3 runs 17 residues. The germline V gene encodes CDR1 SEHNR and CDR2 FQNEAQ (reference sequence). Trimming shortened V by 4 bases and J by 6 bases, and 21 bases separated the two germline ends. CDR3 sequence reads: CASSSPKSAGADEKLFF. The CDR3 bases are TGTGCCAGCAGCTCGCCAAAATCGGCAGGGGCGGATGAAAAACTGTTTTTT.

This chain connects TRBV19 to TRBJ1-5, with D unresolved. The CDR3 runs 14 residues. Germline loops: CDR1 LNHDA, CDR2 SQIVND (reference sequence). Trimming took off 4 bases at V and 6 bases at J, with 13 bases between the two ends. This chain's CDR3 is CASSTRGLGQPQHF. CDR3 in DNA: TGTGCCAGTAGTACCCGGGGATTAGGTCAGCCCCAGCATTTT.

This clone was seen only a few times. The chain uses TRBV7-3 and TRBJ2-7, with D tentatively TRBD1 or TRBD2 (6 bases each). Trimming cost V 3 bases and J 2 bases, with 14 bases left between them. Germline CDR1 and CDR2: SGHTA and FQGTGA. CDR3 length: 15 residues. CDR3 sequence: CASSFGGGLAYEQYF. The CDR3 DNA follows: TGTGCCAGCAGCTTTGGAGGGGGGCTTGCCTACGAGCAGTACTTC. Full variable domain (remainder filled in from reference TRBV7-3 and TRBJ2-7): GAGVSQTPSNKVTEKGKYVELRCDPISGHTALYWYRQSLGQGPEFLIYFQGTGAADDSGLPNDRFFAVRPEGSVSTLKIQRTERGDSAVYLCASSFGGGLAYEQYFGPGTRLTVT.